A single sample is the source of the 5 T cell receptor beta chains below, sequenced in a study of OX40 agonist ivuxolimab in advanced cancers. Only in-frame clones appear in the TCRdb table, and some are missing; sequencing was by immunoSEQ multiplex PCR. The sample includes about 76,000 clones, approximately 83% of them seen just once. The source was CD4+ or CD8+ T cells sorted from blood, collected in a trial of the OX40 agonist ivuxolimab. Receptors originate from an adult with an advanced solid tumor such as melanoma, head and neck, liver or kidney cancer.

In nucleotides, the CDR3 is TGTGCCTGGAGTGTACGAGGTCGTGTGGAAAAACTGTTTTTT. Residues: CAWSVRGRVEKLFF. V and J are TRBV30 and TRBJ1-4; D gene ambiguous. The CDR3 has 14 residues. Trimming shortened V by 0 bases and J by 8 bases, and 13 bases separated the two germline ends. Germline V gene data show CDR1 as GTSNPN and CDR2 as SVGIG (reference sequence).

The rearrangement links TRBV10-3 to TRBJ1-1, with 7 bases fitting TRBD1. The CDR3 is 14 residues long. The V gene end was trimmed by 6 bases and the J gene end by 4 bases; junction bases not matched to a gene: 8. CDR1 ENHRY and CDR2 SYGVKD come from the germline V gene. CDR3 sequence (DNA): TGTGCCATCAGGGACGCTCCAGGGGGCACTGAAGCTTTCTTT. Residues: CAIRDAPGGTEAFF.

The CDR3 loop reads CASSLTGAHEQYF. In DNA form, the CDR3 reads TGCGCCAGCAGCTTGACAGGGGCCCACGAGCAGTACTTC. The rearrangement joins TRBV5-1 to TRBJ2-7; 7 nucleotides match TRBD1. V dropped 1 base and J dropped 5; count of bases not matched to a gene: 3. The CDR3 covers 13 residues. The V gene's germline CDR1 is SGHRS and CDR2 YFSETQ. Full variable domain (outside the CDR3, taken from reference TRBV5-1 and TRBJ2-7): KAGVTQTPRYLIKTRGQQVTLSCSPISGHRSVSWYQQTPGQGLQFLFEYFSETQRNKGNFPGRFSGRQFSNSRSEMNVSTLELGDSALYLCASSLTGAHEQYFGPGTRLTVT.

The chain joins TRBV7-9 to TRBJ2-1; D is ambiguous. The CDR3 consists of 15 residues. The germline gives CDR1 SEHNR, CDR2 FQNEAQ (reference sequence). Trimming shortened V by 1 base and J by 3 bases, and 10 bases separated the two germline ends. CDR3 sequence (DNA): TGTGCCAGCAGCTTAGGTACAGCGTACTACAATGAGCAGTTCTTC. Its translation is CASSLGTAYYNEQFF.

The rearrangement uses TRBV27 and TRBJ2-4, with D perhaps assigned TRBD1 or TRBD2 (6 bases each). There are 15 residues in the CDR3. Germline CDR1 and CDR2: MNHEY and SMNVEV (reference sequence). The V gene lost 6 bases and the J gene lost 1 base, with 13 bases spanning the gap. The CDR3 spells CASSREGGAKNIQYF. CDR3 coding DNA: TGTGCCAGCAGCCGCGAAGGGGGGGCCAAAAACATTCAGTACTTC.